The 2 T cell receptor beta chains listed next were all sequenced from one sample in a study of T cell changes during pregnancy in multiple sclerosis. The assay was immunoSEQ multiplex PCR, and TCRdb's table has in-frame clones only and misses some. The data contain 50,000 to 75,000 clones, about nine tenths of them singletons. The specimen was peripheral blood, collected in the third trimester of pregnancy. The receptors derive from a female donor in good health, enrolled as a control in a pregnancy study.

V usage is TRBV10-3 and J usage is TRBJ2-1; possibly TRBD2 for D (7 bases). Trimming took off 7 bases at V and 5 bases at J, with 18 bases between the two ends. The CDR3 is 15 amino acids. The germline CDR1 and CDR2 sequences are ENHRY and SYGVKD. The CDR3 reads CAIMTGGRFNNEQFF. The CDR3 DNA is TGTGCCATCATGACGGGGGGCAGATTTAACAATGAGCAGTTCTTC.

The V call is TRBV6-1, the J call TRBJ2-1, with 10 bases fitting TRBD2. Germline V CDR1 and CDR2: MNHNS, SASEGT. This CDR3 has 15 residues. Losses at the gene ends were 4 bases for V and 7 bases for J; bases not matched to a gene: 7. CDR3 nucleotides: TGTGCCAGCAGTGTTCGAGCGGGGGGGCCAAATGAGCAGTTCTTC. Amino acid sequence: CASSVRAGGPNEQFF.